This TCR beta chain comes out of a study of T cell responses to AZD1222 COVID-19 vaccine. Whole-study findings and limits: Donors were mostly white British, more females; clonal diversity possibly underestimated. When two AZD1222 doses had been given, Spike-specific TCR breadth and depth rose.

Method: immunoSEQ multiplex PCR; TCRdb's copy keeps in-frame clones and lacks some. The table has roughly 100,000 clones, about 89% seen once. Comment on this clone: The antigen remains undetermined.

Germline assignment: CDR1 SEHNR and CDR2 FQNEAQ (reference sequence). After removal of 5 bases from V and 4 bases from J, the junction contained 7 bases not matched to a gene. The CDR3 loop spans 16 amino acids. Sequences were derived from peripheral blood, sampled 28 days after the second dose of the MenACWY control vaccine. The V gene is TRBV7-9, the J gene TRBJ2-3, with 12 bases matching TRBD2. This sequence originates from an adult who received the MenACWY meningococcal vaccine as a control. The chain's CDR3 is CASSPASGGAPDTQYF. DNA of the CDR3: TGTGCCAGCAGCCCCGCTAGCGGGGGGGCCCCAGATACGCAGTATTTT.